These 16 T cell receptor beta chains came from one sample sequenced in a study of graft-versus-host responses after intestinal transplantation. Assay used: immunoSEQ multiplex PCR; TCRdb lists only in-frame clones, some missing. Of fewer than 25,000 clones in the sample, about a third are singletons; the top ten hold 2% to 2.5%. The material was alloreactive CD4+ T cells from a mixed lymphocyte reaction culture, obtained before transplantation. Documented subset: CFSE-low proliferating T cells sorted from approximately six-day pre-transplant mixed lymphocyte reaction (GvH or HvG direction). These receptors came from a human patient who was an organ donor for intestinal transplantation.

This chain links TRBV7-9 with TRBJ2-3; D is unresolved. Germline values: CDR1 SEHNR, CDR2 FQNEAQ (reference sequence). V was cut by 1 base and J by 0 bases, with 17 bases left in between. The CDR3 extends over 18 amino acids. The CDR3 DNA reads TGTGCCAGCAGCTTAGGGTACTTGGGCAGGTCTAGCACAGATACGCAGTATTTT. Translation: CASSLGYLGRSSTDTQYF.

The V call is TRBV6-6, the J call TRBJ2-1; D is unclear. Germline CDR1 and CDR2: MNHNY and SVGAGI (reference sequence). The CDR3 covers 14 residues. V was pared by 5 bases and J by 2 bases, with 10 bases between. The CDR3 region has the DNA TGTGCCAGCAGTCCGCTAGGTGCCTACAATGAGCAGTTCTTC. Translation: CASSPLGAYNEQFF.

This clone was detected a few times. The chain uses TRBV5-5 and TRBJ1-2; TRBD1 might be the D (5 bases). Germline loops: CDR1 SGHKS, CDR2 YYEKEE (reference sequence). The germline V and J ends were trimmed by 0 bases and 8 bases, with 17 bases remaining between them. The CDR3 runs 15 residues. For the CDR3, the DNA is TGTGCCAGCAGCTTGGTGGGGCTAAGTTCGGGCGGCTACACCTTC. The encoded protein is CASSLVGLSSGGYTF.

By frequency in the sample, this clone is medium-sized (0.01 to 0.1%). For the CDR3, the DNA is TGTGCCAGCAATCGGAAACCCTCCTACGAGCAGTACTTC. Protein: CASNRKPSYEQYF. The J gene is TRBJ2-7, the V gene TRBV5-6; D not resolved. This CDR3 comprises 13 residues. Trimming stripped 6 bases from V and 0 bases from J, with 10 bases between. Germline V gene sequence: CDR1 SGHDT, CDR2 YYEEEE.

The sample holds a few counts of this clone. The rearrangement joins TRBV5-1 to TRBJ2-1, with 11 bases that match TRBD2. Unmatched junction bases numbered 5, after V lost 0 bases and J lost 12 bases. Looked up from germline, CDR1 is SGHRS and CDR2 is YFSETQ. This CDR3 comprises 14 residues. Here the CDR3 DNA reads TGCGCCAGCAGCTTGGAACTAGCGGGAGTTCGGCAGTTCTTC. Amino acids: CASSLELAGVRQFF.

The rearrangement links TRBV5-1 to TRBJ2-1; D could derive from TRBD1 or TRBD2 (5 bases each). Deletions cut 4 bases from V and 1 base from J, with 12 bases between. The CDR3 sequence is 15 residues long. From germline, CDR1 is SGHRS and CDR2 YFSETQ. CDR3 sequence: CASSPGTASYNEQFF. CDR3 coding DNA: TGCGCCAGCAGCCCCGGGACGGCGTCCTACAATGAGCAGTTCTTC.

This clone was seen a few times. V and J are TRBV14 and TRBJ1-1; no reliable D call. Germline V gene data show CDR1 as SGHDN and CDR2 as FVKESK. Trimming stripped 4 bases from V and 4 bases from J, with 16 bases between. The CDR3 is 15 amino acids. The CDR3 nucleotides read TGTGCCAGCAGCCCCCTAAGAAGGGTCGGCACTGAAGCTTTCTTT. Translated: CASSPLRRVGTEAFF.

This rearrangement joins TRBV28 to TRBJ1-3, with unresolved D. The V and J ends lost 3 bases and 4 bases respectively, with 7 bases between them. The CDR3 spans 13 residues. Germline V gives CDR1 MDHEN, CDR2 SYDVKM. DNA for the CDR3: TGTGCCAGCAGTTTGTGGGCAGGAAACACCATATATTTT. The encoded protein is CASSLWAGNTIYF.

The chain is built from TRBV30 and TRBJ1-2; D is unresolved. The germline gives CDR1 GTSNPN, CDR2 SVGIG (reference sequence). The CDR3 contains 13 residues. V lost 0 bases and J 2 bases, leaving 7 bases between the germline ends. Here the CDR3 reads CAWSVRGNYGYTF. In DNA form, the CDR3 reads TGTGCCTGGAGTGTACGAGGGAACTATGGCTACACCTTC.

This clone counts as medium-sized. The chain has TRBV4-2 and TRBJ1-3, with D uncertain. V was cut by 0 bases and J by 1 base, with 10 bases left in between. CDR3 size: 16 residues. CDR1 and CDR2 from the germline V gene are LGHNA and YNFKEQ. This CDR3 is CASSQDPSGSGNTIYF. In nucleotides, the CDR3 is TGTGCCAGCAGCCAAGATCCGTCGGGATCTGGAAACACCATATATTTT.

The chain links TRBV19 to TRBJ2-2; no clear D gene. CDR1 and CDR2 from the germline V gene are LNHDA and SQIVND (reference sequence). Trimming took off 2 bases at V and 3 bases at J, with 4 bases between the two ends. The CDR3 sequence is 13 residues long. The CDR3: CASSIQDTGELFF. The CDR3 nucleotides read TGTGCCAGTAGTATACAGGACACCGGGGAGCTGTTTTTT.

The chain employs TRBV6-6 and TRBJ1-1, with D maybe TRBD1 (5 bases). V lost 6 bases and J 6 bases, leaving 20 bases between the germline ends. The germline V gene encodes CDR1 MNHNY and CDR2 SVGAGI (reference sequence). CDR3 length equals 15 residues. The CDR3 is CASSSTFRGDAEAFF. DNA for the CDR3: TGTGCCAGCAGCTCAACTTTCCGGGGGGACGCTGAAGCTTTCTTT.

Comment on this clone: At one end the junction does not follow the germline gene, possibly because of a read error. This chain uses TRBV5-1 with TRBJ1-2; weak D call: TRBD1 (5 bases). Per germline, CDR1 SGHRS and CDR2 YFSETQ. CDR3 size: 15 residues. The CDR3 sequence is CARSLIGGGGGKDTF. CDR3 coding DNA: TGCGCCCGCAGCTTGATTGGCGGCGGGGGGGGGAAGGACACCTTC.

A remark on this clone: An end of the junction differs from the germline gene, which may be a read error. This sequence joins TRBV25-1 and TRBJ2-1, with TRBD2 matching 9 bases. Germline V gives CDR1 MGHDK, CDR2 SYGVNS. This CDR3 spans 13 amino acids. The CDR3 nucleotides are TGTACCAGCAGGACGACTAGCGGACTTGAGCAGTTCTTC. This gives the protein CTSRTTSGLEQFF.

This clone was detected once. The V and J genes are TRBV7-2 and TRBJ1-5; D may be TRBD1 (5 bases). CDR3 length equals 16 residues. V shed 0 bases and J shed 2 bases, with 11 bases lying between them. CDR1 and CDR2 (germline): SGHTA, FQGNSA. The CDR3 loop is CASSLAGWGGNQPQHF. The CDR3 DNA sequence: TGTGCCAGCAGCTTAGCGGGGTGGGGGGGCAATCAGCCCCAGCATTTT. The entire variable domain, with the rest obtained from reference TRBV7-2 and TRBJ1-5, is as follows: GAGVSQSPSNKVTEKGKDVELRCDPISGHTALYWYRQSLGQGLEFLIYFQGNSAPDKSGLPSDRFSAERTGGSVSTLTIQRTQQEDSAVYLCASSLAGWGGNQPQHFGDGTRLSIL.

The J gene is TRBJ2-1, the V gene TRBV27; the D is unclear. CDR1 is MNHEY and CDR2 is SMNVEV in the germline V gene (reference sequence). There are 14 residues in the CDR3. Trimming removed 3 bases at V and 4 bases at J, with 10 bases between. CDR3 in amino acids: CASSFGQAYNEQFF. Written as DNA, the CDR3 is TGTGCCAGCAGTTTTGGGCAGGCGTACAATGAGCAGTTCTTC.